Presented here are 13 T cell receptor beta chains from one specimen sequenced in a study of cytomegalovirus exposure and HLA in healthy donors. With 60 Vbeta and 13 Jbeta primers, the PCR was carried out. The assay was immunoSEQ multiplex PCR, and TCRdb's table has in-frame clones only and misses some. The sample consists of nearly 100,000 clones, approximately 9% of them appearing once. The sequenced sample consisted of PBMCs. These receptors were obtained from a man between 45 and 60 years old in good health and CMV-seropositive.

J is TRBJ2-3 and V is TRBV11-3; TRBD1 matches 9 bases. The germline V gene has CDR1 SGHNT and CDR2 YENEEA. This CDR3 is built from 15 residues. Trimming took 3 bases from V and 6 from J; bases not matched to a gene: 7. This CDR3 reads CASSLGTGTVDTQYF. The CDR3 region has the DNA TGTGCCAGCAGCTTGGGGACAGGGACGGTGGATACGCAGTATTTT. Complete variable domain (other parts from reference TRBV11-3 and TRBJ2-3): EAGVVQSPRYKIIEKKQPVAFWCNPISGHNTLYWYLQNLGQGPELLIRYENEEAVDDSQLPKDRFSAERLKGVDSTLKIQPAELGDSAVYLCASSLGTGTVDTQYFGPGTRLTVL.

The V and J genes are TRBV7-9 and TRBJ2-1; TRBD2 aligns across 7 bases. Unmatched junction bases numbered 13, after V lost 4 bases and J lost 1 base. The CDR3 has 18 residues. Germline-derived CDR1 and CDR2 are SEHNR and FQNEAQ (reference sequence). CDR3 sequence (DNA): TGTGCCAGCAGCTACCCCCCCGCGCGGGAGCCATCCTACAATGAGCAGTTCTTC. Translated, it gives CASSYPPAREPSYNEQFF.

The genes are TRBV7-2 and TRBJ2-4; 7 nucleotides agree with TRBD2. CDR1 is SGHTA, CDR2 FQGNSA, per germline. The ends lost 1 base at V and 2 bases at J; junction bases unmatched: 11. The CDR3 totals 18 residues. CDR3 bases: TGTGCCAGCAGCTTAGGTCTAGCGGCCATAAGGACCAAAAACATTCAGTACTTC. This sequence encodes CASSLGLAAIRTKNIQYF. Combining the CDR3 with reference TRBV7-2 and TRBJ2-4 gives the whole variable domain GAGVSQSPSNKVTEKGKDVELRCDPISGHTALYWYRQSLGQGLEFLIYFQGNSAPDKSGLPSDRFSAERTGGSVSTLTIQRTQQEDSAVYLCASSLGLAAIRTKNIQYFGAGTRLSVL.

This chain joins TRBV11-2 and TRBJ1-1, with D uncertain. CDR3 length: 12 residues. Looked up from germline, CDR1 is SGHAT and CDR2 is FQNNGV. The V gene lost 5 bases and the J gene lost 11 bases, with 15 bases spanning the gap. CDR3 protein: CASSGRLLQAFF. The CDR3 DNA sequence: TGTGCCAGCAGCGGGAGGCTTCTCCAGGCTTTCTTT.

V usage is TRBV18 and J usage is TRBJ2-4, with TRBD2 identical over 9 bases. The CDR3 covers 18 residues. Germline V gene data show CDR1 as KGHSH and CDR2 as LQKENI. The trim removed 8 bases at V and 1 base at J, leaving 15 bases unmatched. CDR3 bases: TGTGCCAGCCTATCTCCGACTAGCGGAAAAGGGGCCAAAAACATTCAGTACTTC. It yields the protein CASLSPTSGKGAKNIQYF. The whole variable domain, filled in from reference TRBV18 and TRBJ2-4, reads NAGVMQNPRHLVRRRGQEARLRCSPMKGHSHVYWYRQLPEEGLKFMVYLQKENIIDESGMPKERFSAEFPKEGPSILRIQQVVRGDSAAYFCASLSPTSGKGAKNIQYFGAGTRLSVL.

This chain connects TRBV5-1 to TRBJ2-7, with TRBD1 identical over 8 bases. The CDR3 has 15 residues. Trimming at V came to 4 bases and at J to 2 bases, leaving 8 bases not matched to a gene. Germline V CDR1 and CDR2: SGHRS, YFSETQ. CDR3 nucleotides: TGCGCCAGCAGCGCTGGGACAGGAGGGACCTACGAGCAGTACTTC. Amino acids: CASSAGTGGTYEQYF.

This clone turned up a few times. The chain employs TRBV12-5 and TRBJ1-4; TRBD1 might be the D (5 bases). Germline V gives CDR1 LGHNT, CDR2 FRNRAP. The length of the CDR3 is 14 residues. Trimming shortened V by 6 bases and J by 7 bases, and 15 bases separated the two germline ends. CDR3 DNA: TGTGCTAGTGGGCGCAGCGGGGGAGGTGAAAAACTGTTTTTT. Encoded protein: CASGRSGGGEKLFF.

The rearrangement links TRBV27 to TRBJ2-1; tentatively, D is TRBD2 (5 bases). From germline, CDR1 is MNHEY and CDR2 SMNVEV (reference sequence). The CDR3 length is 14 residues. The V and J ends lost 6 bases and 0 bases respectively, with 9 bases between them. DNA of the CDR3: TGTGCCAGCAGAAGCGGAACCTCCTACAATGAGCAGTTCTTC. Translated: CASRSGTSYNEQFF.

This clone appeared a few times. The rearrangement uses TRBV6-5 and TRBJ1-1; D might be TRBD1 (5 bases). Trimming took off 0 bases at V and 5 bases at J, with 13 bases between the two ends. The CDR3 covers 15 residues. Germline CDR1 MNHEY, CDR2 SVGAGI. For the CDR3, the DNA is TGTGCCAGCAGTTACTCAAGGCAGGGCCGGACTGAAGCTTTCTTT. It encodes CASSYSRQGRTEAFF.

This clone has more than one count but fewer than ten. This chain joins TRBV28 and TRBJ2-7, with D possibly being TRBD2 (5 bases). The CDR3 spans 14 residues. The V gene lost 6 bases and the J gene lost 0 bases, with 12 bases spanning the gap. Germline values: CDR1 MDHEN, CDR2 SYDVKM. The CDR3 DNA sequence: TGTGCCAGCAGGAATCCGGGGTACTCCTACGAGCAGTACTTC. As protein: CASRNPGYSYEQYF. Variable domain in full (rest from reference TRBV28 and TRBJ2-7): DVKVTQSSRYLVKRTGEKVFLECVQDMDHENMFWYRQDPGLGLRLIYFSYDVKMKEKGDIPEGYSVSREKKERFSLILESASTNQTSMYLCASRNPGYSYEQYFGPGTRLTVT.

This clone has only a few counts. The rearrangement uses TRBV7-2 and TRBJ2-7; 7 positions match TRBD1. From germline, CDR1 is SGHTA and CDR2 FQGNSA. Germline trimming cut 5 bases from V and 3 bases from J; bases unmatched to any gene: 7. CDR3 length: 14 residues. The CDR3 reads CASSSLGQNYEQYF. The CDR3 DNA sequence: TGTGCCAGCAGCAGCCTGGGACAGAACTACGAGCAGTACTTC.

This clone has a handful of counts. This sequence joins TRBV10-3 and TRBJ1-4, with no clear D. The V gene lost 3 bases and the J gene lost 4 bases, with 9 bases spanning the gap. The V gene's germline CDR1 is ENHRY and CDR2 SYGVKD. The CDR3 extends over 14 amino acids. The CDR3 protein is CAISESSGNEKLFF. CDR3 coding DNA: TGTGCCATCAGTGAAAGTTCGGGTAATGAAAAACTGTTTTTT.

This clone was seen more than once but under ten times. The chain couples TRBV30 to TRBJ1-4; a possible D gene is TRBD1 (6 bases). CDR3 length: 13 amino acids. Deletions cut 5 bases from V and 6 bases from J, with 13 bases between. Germline CDR1 GTSNPN, CDR2 SVGIG (reference sequence). This CDR3 reads CAWRIGQHEKLFF. The CDR3 nucleotides are TGTGCCTGGCGCATTGGACAGCATGAAAAACTGTTTTTT. Full variable domain (outside the CDR3, taken from reference TRBV30 and TRBJ1-4): SQTIHQWPATLVQPVGSPLSLECTVEGTSNPNLYWYRQAAGRGLQLLFYSVGIGQISSEVPQNLSASRPQDRQFILSSKKLLLSDSGFYLCAWRIGQHEKLFFGSGTQLSVL.